The source of this TCR beta chain is a study of cytomegalovirus exposure and HLA in healthy donors. Study details: The same platform used for the roughly 610 first-cohort repertoires was also used for the 120 or so validation repertoires, as a later analysis reported.

Generated by immunoSEQ multiplex PCR, the TCRdb table keeps only in-frame clones and is missing some. Among roughly 240,000 clones listed, about 87% were seen once. This CDR3 comprises 15 residues. Germline CDR1 SGDLS, CDR2 YYNGEE. V dropped 0 bases and J dropped 4 bases, with 13 bases sitting between them. Study conclusions and caveats: According to reports, the classifier identified cytomegalovirus status with high specificity and sensitivity.

As concerns this clone: The antigen is not known.

The approximately 120-subject validation cohort, separate from the 666-subject first cohort, included the donors. The chain combines TRBV9 with TRBJ2-5, with D possibly matching TRBD1 (5 bases). The material sequenced was PBMCs. The clonotype comes from a man younger than 30 in good health and CMV-seronegative. CDR3 amino acids: CASSVEPGPGETQYF. The CDR3 DNA sequence: TGTGCCAGCAGCGTAGAACCAGGGCCGGGAGAGACCCAGTACTTC.